Below, 24 T cell receptor beta chains from the same sample are listed, as sequenced in a study of early T cells in non-severe SARS-CoV-2 infection. Each CDR3 protein is one row after TCRdb ran MiXCR on the 5' RACE reads. This table holds tens of thousands of distinct CDR3 sequences, roughly an eighth found once. Sequencing was performed on whole blood. Source of these receptors: an adult who was a healthcare worker with PCR-confirmed SARS-CoV-2 infection or an uninfected control (not recorded which).

This clonotype has at least ten counts. The chain couples TRBV19 to TRBJ2-7; D may be TRBD1 or TRBD2 (5 bases each). The V gene lost 6 bases and the J gene lost 0 bases, with 15 bases spanning the gap. Per the germline V gene, CDR1 is LNHDA and CDR2 is SQIVND (reference sequence). The CDR3 loop spans 15 amino acids. CDR3 region: CASSPNGGPSYEQYF. The CDR3 DNA is TGTGCCAGTAGCCCAAATGGGGGTCCCTCCTACGAGCAGTACTTC.

There are a few counts of this clonotype. The chain links TRBV6-5 to TRBJ2-7; D ambiguous. Germline V gene sequence: CDR1 MNHEY, CDR2 SVGAGI. V was pared by 0 bases and J by 2 bases, with 11 bases between. This CDR3 region has 15 residues. As DNA, the CDR3 is TGTGCCAGCAGTTACTCGTGGCGGCTCCCCTACGAGCAGTACTTC. Translated, it gives CASSYSWRLPYEQYF.

On this clonotype itself: A read error may explain this, as a much larger clone is one base away. This chain links TRBV11-2 with TRBJ2-5; 8 bases align to TRBD2. The CDR3 has 14 amino acids. Germline CDR1 and CDR2: SGHAT and FQNNGV. After removal of 5 bases from V and 9 bases from J, the junction contained 11 bases not matched to a gene. DNA for the CDR3: TGTGCCAGCAGCCGTAAAAGCGGGGGTGAGGCCCAGTACTTC. This gives the protein CASSRKSGGEAQYF.

This clonotype was picked up a small number of times. The chain joins TRBV12-3 or TRBV12-4 to TRBJ2-3, with D possibly being TRBD1 (6 bases). The CDR3 contains 16 residues. V lost 6 bases to trimming and J lost 0 bases, with 16 bases between them. CDR3 loop: CASSHPDRLSTDTQYF. The CDR3 coding sequence is TGTGCCAGCAGCCATCCGGACAGACTTAGCACAGATACGCAGTATTTT.

This clonotype has more than one count but fewer than ten. This chain connects TRBV5-4 to TRBJ2-1, with TRBD2 matching 8 bases. V shed 4 bases, J shed 6 bases, and the junction held 9 bases outside the gene matches. CDR3 length equals 15 residues. CDR1 is SGHNT and CDR2 is YYREEE in the germline V gene (reference sequence). In DNA, the CDR3 is TGTGCCAGCAGCATACCTAAGCGGGGGAGCAATGAGCAGTTCTTC. It specifies CASSIPKRGSNEQFF.

This clonotype was observed a few times. This sequence joins TRBV7-9 and TRBJ1-3, with D perhaps matching TRBD1 (6 bases). V lost 1 base, J lost 0 bases, and 16 bases lay in between. Germline assignment: CDR1 SEHNR and CDR2 FQNEAQ (reference sequence). This CDR3 comprises 18 residues. The CDR3 nucleotides are TGTGCCAGCAGCTTAGAAAGTCACAGGGAGTTCTCTGGAAACACCATATATTTT. Protein: CASSLESHREFSGNTIYF.

This rearrangement joins TRBV30 to TRBJ2-3, with D maybe TRBD2 (6 bases). V was shortened by 2 bases and J by 6 bases, with 12 bases between the two germline ends. This CDR3 spans 13 amino acids. The germline V gene has CDR1 GTSNPN and CDR2 SVGIG (reference sequence). The CDR3 sequence is CAWSTWRGDTQYF. The DNA for the CDR3 is TGTGCCTGGAGTACATGGAGGGGCGATACGCAGTATTTT.

This clonotype was seen only a few times. The chain couples TRBV30 to TRBJ2-3, with D perhaps TRBD2 (6 bases). Germline loops: CDR1 GTSNPN, CDR2 SVGIG (reference sequence). V shed 5 bases and J shed 6 bases, with 9 bases lying between them. CDR3 length: 11 residues. The CDR3 reads CAWAEGDTQYF. DNA of the CDR3: TGTGCCTGGGCGGAGGGGGATACGCAGTATTTT.

This clonotype was seen many times. The DNA for the CDR3 is TGCAGCGTTGAAAGGCGGCTTTTGAACACTGAAGCTTTCTTT. Amino acid sequence: CSVERRLLNTEAFF. The V call is TRBV29-1, the J call TRBJ1-1; D uncertain. Trimming left V 2 bases short and J 0 bases short, with 10 bases between. The CDR3 contains 14 residues. Germline V gene sequence: CDR1 SQVTM, CDR2 ANQGSEA.

This clonotype was observed at least ten times. The V call is TRBV7-9, the J call TRBJ2-7; D call uncertain. Trimming removed 0 bases from V and 4 bases from J, with 13 bases in between. Germline V gene sequence: CDR1 SEHNR, CDR2 FQNEAQ (reference sequence). The CDR3 loop spans 15 amino acids. CDR3 sequence reads: CASSLAPSVSYEQYF. In nucleotides, the CDR3 is TGTGCCAGCAGCTTAGCGCCGTCGGTTTCGTACGAGCAGTACTTC.

The table lists this clonotype with many counts. The chain recombines TRBV7-9 with TRBJ2-3; D is unclear. The germline V and J ends were trimmed by 4 bases and 8 bases, with 13 bases remaining between them. There are 13 residues in the CDR3. The germline CDR1 and CDR2 sequences are SEHNR and FQNEAQ (reference sequence). CDR3 coding DNA: TGTGCCAGCAGCTCCCCGCCGGCCGCTACGCAGTATTTT. Its protein product is CASSSPPAATQYF. Drawing the rest from reference TRBV7-9 and TRBJ2-3, the complete variable domain is DTGVSQNPRHKITKRGQNVTFRCDPISEHNRLYWYRQTLGQGPEFLTYFQNEAQLEKSRLLSDRFSAERPKGSFSTLEIQRTEQGDSAMYLCASSSPPAATQYFGPGTRLTVL.

This clonotype occurred many times. The rearrangement joins TRBV12-3 or TRBV12-4 to TRBJ2-1; 9 nucleotides align to TRBD2. CDR3 length: 15 amino acids. Germline trimming cut 6 bases from V and 2 bases from J; bases unmatched to any gene: 5. The CDR3 DNA follows: TGTGCCAGCAGAATAGCGGGAGAGGCCTACAATGAGCAGTTCTTC. Amino acid sequence: CASRIAGEAYNEQFF.

There are many counts of this clonotype. The chain employs TRBV29-1 and TRBJ2-5; 14 bases map to TRBD2. The V and J ends lost 6 bases and 10 bases, in that order; junction bases with no gene match: 10. Germline loops: CDR1 SQVTM, CDR2 ANQGSEA. The CDR3 is 14 residues long. As DNA, the CDR3 is TGCAGCGTCGGAGGGACTAGCGGGAGAGGGGACCAGTACTTC. Protein product: CSVGGTSGRGDQYF.

This clonotype was counted at least ten times. The rearrangement links TRBV10-3 to TRBJ2-7; the D is unclear. Germline V lookup: CDR1 ENHRY, CDR2 SYGVKD. CDR3 size: 14 residues. The V end lost 0 bases, the J end lost 5 bases, and 11 bases lay between the germline ends. As DNA, the CDR3 is TGTGCCATCAGTGAGTCACAACAGAACGACGAGCAGTACTTC. It codes for CAISESQQNDEQYF.

This clonotype was observed many times. V and J are TRBV3-1 and TRBJ2-1, with 10 bases aligning to TRBD2. V lost 3 bases, J lost 5 bases, and 16 bases stayed unmatched. Germline loops: CDR1 LGHDT, CDR2 YNNKEL (reference sequence). The CDR3 is 19 amino acids. The CDR3 coding sequence is TGTGCCAGCAGCCATCCCCCAGGAGCGGGAGGGCCGTCCGACAATGAGCAGTTCTTC. Translation gives CASSHPPGAGGPSDNEQFF.

This clonotype was observed a handful of times. The chain has TRBV4-1 and TRBJ1-6; 8 bases are shared with TRBD1. The ends lost 6 bases at V and 8 bases at J; junction bases unmatched: 6. The CDR3 has 14 amino acids. Looked up from germline, CDR1 is MGHRA and CDR2 is YSYEKL. The CDR3 nucleotides read TGCGCCAGCAGTCTCGCGGACAGGGATTCACCCCTCCACTTT. Its translation: CASSLADRDSPLHF.

This clonotype was recorded a few times. The chain recombines TRBV5-4 with TRBJ2-1; 10 bases are a match to TRBD2. The J segment lost 4 bases and the V segment lost 4 bases, leaving 5 bases of the junction unmatched. Germline-derived CDR1 and CDR2 are SGHNT and YYREEE (reference sequence). CDR3 length equals 15 residues. The CDR3 here is CASSQSSGSYNEQFF. In DNA form, the CDR3 reads TGTGCCAGCAGCCAATCTAGCGGGAGTTACAATGAGCAGTTCTTC. The complete variable domain, with remaining parts taken from reference TRBV5-4 and TRBJ2-1, reads ETGVTQSPTHLIKTRGQQVTLRCSSQSGHNTVSWYQQALGQGPQFIFQYYREEENGRGNFPPRFSGLQFPNYSSELNVNALELDDSALYLCASSQSSGSYNEQFFGPGTRLTVL.

The J gene is TRBJ2-3, the V gene TRBV5-4; 7 bases are shared with TRBD1. The CDR3 is 15 residues long. Germline V gives CDR1 SGHNT, CDR2 YYREEE (reference sequence). V trimming: 1 base; J trimming: 5 bases; junction bases outside the gene matches: 7. The CDR3 protein is CASSLRGLSLDTQYF. For the CDR3, the DNA is TGTGCCAGCAGCTTGAGGGGGCTGAGTCTAGATACGCAGTATTTT. Full variable domain (missing parts from reference TRBV5-4 and TRBJ2-3): ETGVTQSPTHLIKTRGQQVTLRCSSQSGHNTVSWYQQALGQGPQFIFQYYREEENGRGNFPPRFSGLQFPNYSSELNVNALELDDSALYLCASSLRGLSLDTQYFGPGTRLTVL.

This clonotype was seen more than once but under ten times. J is TRBJ2-4 and V is TRBV9, with 7 bases matching TRBD2. CDR3 length equals 14 residues. Per the germline V gene, CDR1 is SGDLS and CDR2 is YYNGEE. Trimming at V came to 4 bases and at J to 9 bases, leaving 10 bases not matched to a gene. The CDR3 DNA reads TGTGCCAGCAGCAGGAGGGACTATACAAGCATTCAGTACTTC. Protein: CASSRRDYTSIQYF.

This rearrangement joins TRBV7-9 to TRBJ2-2; no definite D call. Trimming pared 5 bases from V and 1 base from J, leaving 14 bases between. Germline CDR1 SEHNR, CDR2 FQNEAQ (reference sequence). This CDR3 is 16 amino acids long. This CDR3 is CASSPPGSRNTGELFF. The DNA of the CDR3 is TGTGCCAGCAGCCCCCCAGGCTCCAGGAACACCGGGGAGCTGTTTTTT. The entire variable domain, with the rest obtained from reference TRBV7-9 and TRBJ2-2, is as follows: DTGVSQNPRHKITKRGQNVTFRCDPISEHNRLYWYRQTLGQGPEFLTYFQNEAQLEKSRLLSDRFSAERPKGSFSTLEIQRTEQGDSAMYLCASSPPGSRNTGELFFGEGSRLTVL.

V usage is TRBV30 and J usage is TRBJ1-1; TRBD1 aligns across 8 bases. With 3 bases clipped from V and 5 bases from J, the junction kept 5 bases outside the gene matches. The CDR3 covers 13 residues. Germline V gives CDR1 GTSNPN, CDR2 SVGIG (reference sequence). In nucleotides, the CDR3 is TGTGCCTGGAGGGCACAGGGGGTAACTGAAGCTTTCTTT. This gives the protein CAWRAQGVTEAFF.

This clonotype was detected a few times. The junction shows a germline mismatch at one end, possibly a read error. The chain carries TRBV14 and TRBJ1-3; D is undetermined. Germline values: CDR1 SGHDN, CDR2 FVKESK. This CDR3 is 16 amino acids long. The CDR3 region has the DNA TGTGCCAGCAGCCAAGATATGAGAGGCTCTGAAAACACCATATATTTT. Amino acids: CASSQDMRGSENTIYF.

J is TRBJ2-3 and V is TRBV5-5; D is perhaps TRBD2 (7 bases). Germline assignment: CDR1 SGHKS and CDR2 YYEKEE (reference sequence). V gave up 2 bases and J gave up 2 bases, with 12 bases separating them. CDR3 length: 15 amino acids. CDR3 DNA: TGTGCCAGCAGCTTACCGGGGGGCCTCACAGATACGCAGTATTTT. Its protein product is CASSLPGGLTDTQYF.

This clonotype has a count of ten or more. This chain joins TRBV7-9 and TRBJ1-1, with TRBD1 matching 7 bases. The CDR3 contains 14 residues. Germline assignment: CDR1 SEHNR and CDR2 FQNEAQ (reference sequence). V trimming: 6 bases; J trimming: 2 bases; junction bases outside the gene matches: 6. This chain's CDR3 is CASSRGGSNTEAFF. CDR3 bases: TGTGCCAGCAGTAGAGGGGGCAGTAACACTGAAGCTTTCTTT.